Below are 23 T cell receptor beta chains sequenced from a single sample in a study of breast tumors, draining lymph nodes, adjacent tissues. TCRdb itself ran the multiplex PCR reads through MiXCR, one entry per CDR3 protein. Found here are about 16,000 distinct CDR3 sequences, just under 45% of them singletons; the top ten hold about an eighth. The material sequenced was tumor-adjacent breast tissue. These receptors all come from a female donor with breast cancer. Some clones in this sample may be carry-over from other donors' samples.

This clonotype was observed many times. In nucleotides, the CDR3 is TGTGCCAGTAGTATCGAGCCTCGTTCCGGTTTTATGAATCAGCCCCAGCATTTT. Translated, it gives CASSIEPRSGFMNQPQHF. The rearrangement joins TRBV19 to TRBJ1-5; D remains ambiguous. This CDR3 region has 18 residues. The V gene lost 3 bases and the J gene lost 4 bases, with 22 bases spanning the gap. The V gene's germline CDR1 is LNHDA and CDR2 SQIVND (reference sequence). Together with reference TRBV19 and TRBJ1-5, the CDR3 gives the full variable domain: DGGITQSPKYLFRKEGQNVTLSCEQNLNHDAMYWYRQDPGQGLRLIYYSQIVNDFQKGDIAEGYSVSREKKESFPLTVTSAQKNPTAFYLCASSIEPRSGFMNQPQHFGDGTRLSIL.

This clonotype was observed at least ten times. The chain carries TRBV6-2 or TRBV6-3 and TRBJ2-1; D not resolved. CDR1 and CDR2 (germline): MNHEY, SVGEGT. V dropped 5 bases and J dropped 6 bases, with 17 bases sitting between them. The length of the CDR3 is 15 residues. Written as DNA, the CDR3 is TGTGCCAGCAGTCACGACCCCTCAACCGGCAATGAGCAGTTCTTC. Translated: CASSHDPSTGNEQFF.

Within the sample, this clonotype is medium-sized. The genes are TRBV6-1 and TRBJ1-2; D is unresolved. CDR1 is MNHNS and CDR2 is SASEGT in the germline V gene. V was cut by 7 bases and J by 2 bases, with 17 bases left in between. The CDR3 is made up of 15 amino acids. The CDR3 nucleotides are TGTGCCAGCAATTCCGGTTGGGGTACCAACTATGGCTACACCTTC. Its protein product is CASNSGWGTNYGYTF.

Concerning this clonotype: A much more abundant neighbour one base away suggests this may be a read error. J is TRBJ2-2 and V is TRBV10-2, with TRBD1 as a possible D gene (5 bases). Trimming removed 5 bases at V and 4 bases at J, with 14 bases between. Germline V gene sequence: CDR1 WSHSY, CDR2 SAAADI. This CDR3 has 15 residues. CDR3 DNA: TGCGCCAGCAGTATAGTCAGGGCCTTCACCGGGGAGCTGTTTTTT. Amino acid sequence: CASSIVRAFTGELFF.

The chain combines TRBV2 with TRBJ2-1; 9 nucleotides match TRBD1. CDR1 and CDR2 from the germline V gene are SNHLY and FYNNEI. The CDR3 sequence is 14 residues long. With 6 bases clipped from V and 7 bases from J, the junction kept 7 bases outside the gene matches. In nucleotides, the CDR3 is TGTGCCAGCAGGCCCGCGGGACAGGGAAATGAGCAGTTCTTC. Encoded protein: CASRPAGQGNEQFF.

This sequence joins TRBV6-5 and TRBJ2-3, with a weak D call TRBD1 (5 bases). CDR3 length equals 14 residues. V was shortened by 4 bases and J by 11 bases, with 19 bases between the two germline ends. CDR1 is MNHEY and CDR2 is SVGAGI in the germline V gene. CDR3 protein: CASSSMQGYNEQYF. The DNA of the CDR3 is TGTGCCAGCAGTTCTATGCAGGGTTACAATGAGCAGTATTTT.

This clonotype was seen only a few times. The rearrangement joins TRBV4-2 to TRBJ2-7, with 10 nucleotides matching TRBD2. The CDR3 is made up of 15 amino acids. Germline V CDR1 and CDR2: LGHNA, YNFKEQ. J lost 6 bases, V lost 1 base, and 6 bases had no gene match. CDR3 amino acids: CASSQVASGGSEQYF. The CDR3 bases are TGTGCCAGCAGCCAAGTAGCTAGCGGGGGTAGCGAGCAGTACTTC.

Ten or more counts support this clonotype. The V and J genes are TRBV5-4 and TRBJ2-1; 8 nucleotides line up with TRBD2. Looked up from germline, CDR1 is SGHNT and CDR2 is YYREEE (reference sequence). The trim removed 4 bases at V and 3 bases at J, leaving 9 bases unmatched. CDR3 length: 16 amino acids. The CDR3 region has the DNA TGTGCCAGCAGCCCGGGGGGGACATCAATCTACAATGAGCAGTTCTTC. As protein: CASSPGGTSIYNEQFF.

This chain uses TRBV11-3 with TRBJ2-1; TRBD2 agrees at 9 bases. In germline, CDR1 is SGHNT, CDR2 YENEEA. The junction had 13 bases not matched to a gene; V was cut back by 5 bases and J by 8 bases. The CDR3 is made up of 16 amino acids. The DNA of the CDR3 is TGTGCCAGCAGCATACGGACTAGCGTTTTAATCGATGAGCAGTTCTTC. The encoded protein is CASSIRTSVLIDEQFF. Combining the CDR3 with reference TRBV11-3 and TRBJ2-1 gives the whole variable domain EAGVVQSPRYKIIEKKQPVAFWCNPISGHNTLYWYLQNLGQGPELLIRYENEEAVDDSQLPKDRFSAERLKGVDSTLKIQPAELGDSAVYLCASSIRTSVLIDEQFFGPGTRLTVL.

This clonotype was recorded many times. The V gene is TRBV6-5, the J gene TRBJ1-1; D call uncertain. V was pared by 0 bases and J by 3 bases, with 5 bases between. CDR3 length equals 13 residues. Germline CDR1 and CDR2: MNHEY and SVGAGI. The CDR3 loop reads CASSYSRDTEAFF. The CDR3 DNA follows: TGTGCCAGCAGTTACTCGAGGGACACTGAAGCTTTCTTT.

The chain carries TRBV20-1 and TRBJ2-5, with a weak D call TRBD1 (8 bases). CDR3 length equals 14 residues. V was shortened by 1 base and J by 4 bases, with 13 bases between the two germline ends. CDR1 is DFQATT, CDR2 SNEGSKA, per germline (reference sequence). CDR3 DNA: TGCAGTGCTAGAGGGCACAGGGGGGGAGAGACCCAGTACTTC. It translates to CSARGHRGGETQYF.

This chain links TRBV5-1 with TRBJ2-2, with D tentatively TRBD2 (6 bases). The germline gives CDR1 SGHRS, CDR2 YFSETQ. This CDR3 is built from 17 residues. V was pared by 0 bases and J by 0 bases, with 12 bases between. The CDR3 DNA follows: TGCGCCAGCAGCTTGGGGGAGGTCGTCTCGAACACCGGGGAGCTGTTTTTT. This codes for CASSLGEVVSNTGELFF.

This rearrangement joins TRBV12-3 or TRBV12-4 to TRBJ2-5; 8 bases are shared with TRBD1. The J call may be mistaken, given a closer DNA end match to TRBJ2-1. CDR3 size: 15 residues. The CDR3 sequence: CASSLETGEYREQFF. DNA of the CDR3: TGTGCCAGCAGTTTAGAGACAGGGGAGTATAGGGAGCAGTTCTTC.

The chain couples TRBV2 to TRBJ2-7; 10 nucleotides align to TRBD2. J gave up 0 bases and V 1 base, and 3 bases lay outside the gene matches. The CDR3 loop spans 16 amino acids. Per germline, CDR1 SNHLY and CDR2 FYNNEI. The CDR3 DNA is TGTGCCAGCAGTGAAGAGGCTAGCGGGAGCTCCTACGAGCAGTACTTC. Translating gives CASSEEASGSSYEQYF.

Many counts were recorded for this clonotype. A much larger clone differs from this one at a single base, so this may be a read error. The chain joins TRBV5-8 to TRBJ2-3, with no clear D. The CDR3 covers 14 residues. Trimming stripped 3 bases from V and 1 base from J, with 9 bases between. CDR1 is SGHTS, CDR2 YDEGEE, per germline. The CDR3 DNA sequence: TGTGCCAGCAGCTCGACTGGGGGCACAGATACGCAGTATTTT. Amino acids: CASSSTGGTDTQYF.

This chain joins TRBV2 and TRBJ2-7; 9 nucleotides align to TRBD1. The CDR3 extends over 15 amino acids. The V segment lost 2 bases and the J segment 5 bases; nucleotides outside the gene matches: 7. Germline loops: CDR1 SNHLY, CDR2 FYNNEI. The CDR3: CASSETATGGHEQYF. CDR3 in DNA: TGTGCCAGCAGTGAAACCGCGACAGGGGGGCACGAGCAGTACTTC.

Notes on this clonotype: A clone one base away is much larger, so this may be a read error. This rearrangement joins TRBV6-6 to TRBJ1-3; D call uncertain. This CDR3 region has 14 residues. The germline V gene has CDR1 MNHNY and CDR2 SVGAGI (reference sequence). The CDR3 region is CAGSHSVSGNTIYF. Written as DNA, the CDR3 is TGTGCCGGCAGTCACTCGGTCTCTGGAAACACCATATATTTT.

This clonotype is medium-sized. The chain uses TRBV20-1 and TRBJ1-2; 8 nucleotides agree with TRBD1. The CDR3 is 15 amino acids. Germline V gene lookup returns CDR1 DFQATT and CDR2 SNEGSKA (reference sequence). Unmatched junction bases numbered 11, after V lost 2 bases and J lost 6 bases. The CDR3 DNA reads TGCAGTGCTAGAAGGCGCACAGGGGGGTCGGATGGCTACACCTTC. Amino acid sequence: CSARRRTGGSDGYTF.

The rearrangement joins TRBV6-2 or TRBV6-3 to TRBJ2-7, with TRBD2 identical over 9 bases. The V gene end was trimmed by 6 bases and the J gene end by 3 bases; junction bases not matched to a gene: 6. CDR1 MNHEY and CDR2 SVGEGT come from the germline V gene. The CDR3 has 14 amino acids. CDR3 amino acids: CASSPGLARYEQYF. The CDR3 coding sequence is TGTGCCAGCAGCCCAGGACTAGCGCGCTACGAGCAGTACTTC.

V is TRBV5-1 and J is TRBJ1-2; D is unclear. Trimming took off 0 bases at V and 11 bases at J, with 5 bases between the two ends. CDR1 is SGHRS and CDR2 is YFSETQ in the germline V gene. This CDR3 comprises 10 residues. The CDR3 protein is CASSLVAYTF. For the CDR3, the DNA is TGCGCCAGCAGCTTGGTAGCGTACACCTTC. Supplemented by reference TRBV5-1 and TRBJ1-2, the full variable domain reads KAGVTQTPRYLIKTRGQQVTLSCSPISGHRSVSWYQQTPGQGLQFLFEYFSETQRNKGNFPGRFSGRQFSNSRSEMNVSTLELGDSALYLCASSLVAYTFGSGTRLTVV.

The chain joins TRBV19 to TRBJ2-1; possible D gene TRBD2, 5 bases. CDR3 size: 16 residues. Germline V gene lookup returns CDR1 LNHDA and CDR2 SQIVND (reference sequence). V was clipped by 4 bases and J by 1 base, with 14 bases between them. The CDR3 bases are TGTGCCAGTAGTACCGCGGGTGGACCTTCCTACAATGAGCAGTTCTTC. As protein: CASSTAGGPSYNEQFF.

This clonotype was seen just once. The chain couples TRBV20-1 to TRBJ2-1; 7 bases match TRBD1. Trimming at V came to 6 bases and at J to 6 bases, leaving 5 bases not matched to a gene. Germline assignment: CDR1 DFQATT and CDR2 SNEGSKA (reference sequence). The CDR3 loop spans 12 amino acids. This CDR3 reads CSAMTGINEQFF. CDR3 nucleotides: TGCAGTGCGATGACAGGGATCAATGAGCAGTTCTTC.

This clonotype was detected many times. V usage is TRBV19 and J usage is TRBJ2-1; TRBD1 matches 9 bases. The germline V gene has CDR1 LNHDA and CDR2 SQIVND (reference sequence). This CDR3 comprises 14 residues. V shed 9 bases and J 8 bases; nucleotides not matched to a gene: 11. CDR3 residues: CASSRGQGLYEQFF. The CDR3 nucleotides read TGTGCCAGCTCTCGCGGACAGGGGCTCTATGAGCAGTTCTTC.